The 28 T cell receptor beta chains given below trace back to one sample, sequenced in a study of identical twins. In TCRdb, the 5' RACE reads were re-called with MiXCR into one record per CDR3 protein. This sample has 700,000 or so distinct CDR3 sequences, with around 8.6% found just once. In addition, the sample was reused for a study of yellow fever vaccine responses in identical twins.

The sequenced sample consisted of PBMCs. The receptor set was obtained from a woman aged 18-35 years in good health.

The chain carries TRBV10-2 and TRBJ2-1; D is uncertain. The CDR3 extends over 15 amino acids. Trimming stripped 3 bases from V and 4 bases from J, with 13 bases between. CDR1 and CDR2 from the germline V gene are WSHSY and SAAADI. Here the CDR3 reads CASSERWGAYNEQFF. CDR3 nucleotides: TGCGCCAGCAGTGAAAGGTGGGGTGCTTACAATGAGCAGTTCTTC.

This clonotype appeared many times. Sequence at one end of the junction differs from germline and may be a read error. The chain employs TRBV6-1 and TRBJ2-1; D call uncertain. The CDR3 spans 16 residues. Germline CDR1 and CDR2: MNHNS and SASEGT. The CDR3 reads CASRRLDLTLPNGQFF. The CDR3 DNA reads TGTGCCAGCAGAAGATTAGACCTTACCCTCCCCAATGGGCAGTTCTTC.

This clonotype was picked up a small number of times. The J gene is TRBJ2-1, the V gene TRBV25-1; no definite D call. Germline V CDR1 and CDR2: MGHDK, SYGVNS. The CDR3 consists of 13 residues. V was trimmed by 1 base and J by 10 bases, leaving 11 bases between them. CDR3 in amino acids: CASSEWEYIEQFF. The CDR3 region has the DNA TGTGCCAGCAGTGAATGGGAATACATCGAGCAGTTCTTC.

The table lists this clonotype with many counts. This chain uses TRBV6-1 with TRBJ2-1; TRBD2 matches at 8 bases. Germline V gene sequence: CDR1 MNHNS, CDR2 SASEGT. V lost 5 bases to trimming and J lost 0 bases; unmatched junction nucleotides: 6. The CDR3 length is 16 residues. In nucleotides, the CDR3 is TGTGCCAGCAGTCCTCCGGGAGGGAGCTCCTACAATGAGCAGTTCTTC. Translated, it gives CASSPPGGSSYNEQFF.

This clonotype was picked up a small number of times. The chain couples TRBV24-1 to TRBJ2-1; D is unclear. Germline V gene sequence: CDR1 KGHDR, CDR2 SFDVKD. The CDR3 has 14 residues. Trimming stripped 6 bases from V and 1 base from J, with 9 bases between. The CDR3 region is CATSPDNSYNEQFF. The CDR3 nucleotides are TGTGCCACCAGTCCAGACAATTCCTACAATGAGCAGTTCTTC.

This chain links TRBV7-3 with TRBJ2-7, with D tentatively TRBD1 or TRBD2 (5 bases each). Germline loops: CDR1 SGHTA, CDR2 FQGTGA. This CDR3 spans 13 amino acids. V lost 0 bases and J lost 7, with 10 bases in between. CDR3 loop: CASSLTGRSEQYF. Here the CDR3 DNA reads TGTGCCAGCAGCTTAACGGGACGGTCAGAGCAGTACTTC. The full variable domain, rest sourced from reference TRBV7-3 and TRBJ2-7, is GAGVSQTPSNKVTEKGKYVELRCDPISGHTALYWYRQSLGQGPEFLIYFQGTGAADDSGLPNDRFFAVRPEGSVSTLKIQRTERGDSAVYLCASSLTGRSEQYFGPGTRLTVT.

This clonotype was seen more than once but under ten times. This chain uses TRBV7-6 with TRBJ2-5; either TRBD1 or TRBD2 may supply D (6 bases each). From germline, CDR1 is SGHVS and CDR2 FNYEAQ. This CDR3 contains 15 residues. Deletions cut 1 base from V and 3 bases from J, with 12 bases between. As DNA, the CDR3 is TGTGCCAGCAGCTTAGTCGGGGGCCCTAAAGAGACCCAGTACTTC. Protein product: CASSLVGGPKETQYF.

This clonotype was observed at least ten times. This chain connects TRBV7-9 to TRBJ2-7; TRBD1 matches at 8 bases. Germline V lookup: CDR1 SEHNR, CDR2 FQNEAQ (reference sequence). The CDR3 sequence is 14 residues long. J lost 2 bases, V lost 7 bases, and 7 bases had no gene match. DNA for the CDR3: TGTGCCAGCACCACAGGGGGAGTTACCTACGAGCAGTACTTC. The encoded protein is CASTTGGVTYEQYF.

This clonotype was seen a few times. The genes are TRBV6-4 and TRBJ2-2; possibly TRBD1 or TRBD2 for D (5 bases each). From germline, CDR1 is MRHNA and CDR2 SNTAGT. V was shortened by 5 bases and J by 4 bases, with 14 bases between the two germline ends. The CDR3 covers 15 residues. The CDR3 region is CASSTGTVSTGELFF. The CDR3 DNA is TGTGCCAGCAGTACCGGGACGGTGAGCACCGGGGAGCTGTTTTTT.

The table lists this clonotype with many counts. This chain connects TRBV12-3 or TRBV12-4 to TRBJ2-3; TRBD2 matches at 10 bases. The CDR3 runs 15 residues. The V gene end was trimmed by 6 bases and the J gene end by 3 bases; junction bases not matched to a gene: 6. CDR3 sequence: CASRLSGGATDTQYF. DNA of the CDR3: TGTGCCAGCAGATTGAGCGGGGGGGCAACAGATACGCAGTATTTT.

This clonotype was counted at least ten times. This chain connects TRBV7-9 to TRBJ2-7; D uncertain. The CDR3 spans 13 residues. The V and J ends lost 0 bases and 4 bases respectively, with 7 bases between them. Per the germline V gene, CDR1 is SEHNR and CDR2 is FQNEAQ (reference sequence). CDR3 nucleotides: TGTGCCAGCAGCTTAGCAGAAGTTTACGAGCAGTACTTC. Protein sequence: CASSLAEVYEQYF.

In its sample, this clonotype was seen many times. This rearrangement joins TRBV25-1 to TRBJ1-3, with D unresolved. Trimming removed 6 bases from V and 10 bases from J, with 10 bases in between. The CDR3 loop spans 11 amino acids. Germline loops: CDR1 MGHDK, CDR2 SYGVNS. Here the CDR3 reads CASSPSQTIYF. The CDR3 DNA reads TGTGCCAGCAGCCCCTCCCAAACCATATATTTT.

In this sample, this clonotype turned up a few times. This chain connects TRBV6-2 or TRBV6-3 to TRBJ2-7; D may match TRBD1 or TRBD2 (5 bases each). Germline V gives CDR1 MNHEY, CDR2 SVGEGT. V lost 4 bases to trimming and J lost 4 bases, with 11 bases between them. The CDR3 consists of 13 residues. Here the CDR3 reads CASSSEGRYEQYF. The CDR3 bases are TGTGCCAGCAGTTCTGAGGGGAGATACGAGCAGTACTTC.

The chain is built from TRBV6-2 or TRBV6-3 and TRBJ2-1; 9 nucleotides align to TRBD2. There are 20 residues in the CDR3. Germline CDR1 reads MNHEY; CDR2 reads SVGEGT. V lost 5 bases and J lost 1; bases outside the gene matches: 18. CDR3: CASSPILAGVAFGSYNEQFF. DNA of the CDR3: TGTGCCAGCAGTCCCATCTTAGCGGGAGTAGCGTTTGGATCCTACAATGAGCAGTTCTTC.

The chain carries TRBV4-3 and TRBJ2-7, with 7 bases aligning to TRBD2. V shed 4 bases, J shed 2 bases, and the junction held 8 bases outside the gene matches. This CDR3 contains 15 residues. Looked up from germline, CDR1 is LGHNA and CDR2 is YSLEER. The CDR3 region is CASSLTSLPTYEQYF. Here the CDR3 DNA reads TGCGCCAGCAGCCTGACTAGCTTACCGACCTACGAGCAGTACTTC.

This clonotype has more than one count but fewer than ten. The gene calls are TRBV5-1 and TRBJ2-5, with TRBD2 matching 11 bases. Germline CDR1 and CDR2: SGHRS and YFSETQ. The CDR3 is 16 amino acids. After removal of 3 bases from V and 4 bases from J, the junction contained 8 bases not matched to a gene. Here the CDR3 reads CASSSSTSGVVETQYF. The CDR3 DNA sequence: TGCGCCAGCAGCTCGTCGACTAGCGGGGTCGTAGAGACCCAGTACTTC.

The rearrangement uses TRBV10-3 and TRBJ1-6; D unresolved. This CDR3 spans 14 amino acids. Trimming shortened V by 0 bases and J by 10 bases, and 10 bases separated the two germline ends. Germline CDR1 is ENHRY and CDR2 is SYGVKD. The DNA for the CDR3 is TGTGCCATCAGTGAGTCGAATGGACGCTCACCCCTCCACTTT. Its translation: CAISESNGRSPLHF.

This clonotype occurred a few times. The V and J genes are TRBV7-9 and TRBJ2-3; 12 bases are shared with TRBD1. The germline V gene has CDR1 SEHNR and CDR2 FQNEAQ (reference sequence). The CDR3 extends over 14 amino acids. With 5 bases clipped from V and 8 bases from J, the junction kept 5 bases outside the gene matches. CDR3 bases: TGTGCCAGCAGCACGGGGACAGGGGGCTTTACGCAGTATTTT. As protein: CASSTGTGGFTQYF.

This clonotype was observed a handful of times. The DNA for the CDR3 is TGTGCCAGCAGCTTAGGGGGACTAGCGGGGGGCCGCGGTGAGCAGTTCTTC. It translates to CASSLGGLAGGRGEQFF. The chain couples TRBV7-9 to TRBJ2-1, with TRBD2 identical over 15 bases. Per germline, CDR1 SEHNR and CDR2 FQNEAQ (reference sequence). The CDR3 loop spans 17 amino acids. The V segment lost 1 base and the J segment 9 bases; nucleotides outside the gene matches: 7.

This clonotype was counted between two and nine times. This rearrangement joins TRBV12-3 or TRBV12-4 to TRBJ2-3; D is possibly TRBD2 (7 bases). Between the trimmed V and J ends, which lost 6 bases and 2 bases, there was a span of 15 bases. This CDR3 contains 15 residues. CDR3 coding DNA: TGTGCCAGCAGCACGGGGCGGGGGCCCACAGATACGCAGTATTTT. Protein product: CASSTGRGPTDTQYF.

There are a few counts of this clonotype. The rearrangement joins TRBV7-8 to TRBJ2-2, with D perhaps matching TRBD1 (5 bases). The CDR3 runs to 15 residues. Between the trimmed V and J ends, which lost 2 bases and 3 bases, there was a span of 10 bases. The germline gives CDR1 SGHVS, CDR2 FQNEAQ. In DNA, the CDR3 is TGTGCCAGCAGCTTATTCAGGGCGGACACCGGGGAGCTGTTTTTT. Protein product: CASSLFRADTGELFF. Full variable domain (missing parts from reference TRBV7-8 and TRBJ2-2): GAGVSQSPRYKVAKRGQDVALRCDPISGHVSLFWYQQALGQGPEFLTYFQNEAQLDKSGLPSDRFFAERPEGSVSTLKIQRTQQEDSAVYLCASSLFRADTGELFFGEGSRLTVL.

This clonotype was found a few times. The rearrangement joins TRBV12-3 or TRBV12-4 to TRBJ2-6, with D possibly being TRBD1 or TRBD2 (5 bases each). V lost 5 bases to trimming and J lost 4 bases, with 21 bases between them. The CDR3 covers 18 residues. The CDR3 sequence: CASSPRPGPRLGANVLTF. DNA of the CDR3: TGTGCCAGCAGTCCCCGACCGGGACCCAGGTTGGGGGCCAACGTCCTGACTTTC.

This clonotype was recorded at least ten times. The CDR3 here is CASSVGGGNYGYTF. CDR3 sequence (DNA): TGTGCCAGCAGCGTCGGGGGAGGCAACTATGGCTACACCTTC. The gene calls are TRBV9 and TRBJ1-2, with D possibly TRBD1 on 5 matching bases. Germline V gene data show CDR1 as SGDLS and CDR2 as YYNGEE. This CDR3 contains 14 residues. The V and J ends lost 2 bases and 2 bases respectively, with 10 bases between them.

This clonotype was seen repeatedly, ten times or more. The chain is built from TRBV29-1 and TRBJ2-7, with 8 bases that match TRBD2. Germline CDR1 SQVTM, CDR2 ANQGSEA. The CDR3 covers 13 residues. The V segment lost 7 bases and the J segment 6 bases; nucleotides outside the gene matches: 11. DNA of the CDR3: TGCAGCGGTTGGGGACTAGGAAATGGCGAGCAGTACTTC. Its translation is CSGWGLGNGEQYF.

This clonotype showed up just a few times. The J gene is TRBJ2-7, the V gene TRBV29-1; TRBD1 is a possible D gene (5 bases). V dropped 6 bases and J dropped 4 bases, with 16 bases sitting between them. CDR1 and CDR2 (germline): SQVTM, ANQGSEA. CDR3 length: 13 amino acids. The CDR3 region is CSVAGASYYEQYF. CDR3 sequence (DNA): TGCAGCGTGGCTGGGGCATCATATTACGAGCAGTACTTC.

The CDR3 region is CASSTGTGGFHEQYF. The CDR3 DNA is TGTGCCAGCAGCACCGGGACAGGGGGCTTCCACGAGCAGTACTTC. This sequence joins TRBV2 and TRBJ2-7, with 12 bases fitting TRBD1. Trimming cost V 6 bases and J 5 bases; bases outside gene matches: 8. Germline CDR1 SNHLY, CDR2 FYNNEI. The CDR3 totals 15 residues.

This clonotype was seen more than once but under ten times. The chain couples TRBV4-1 to TRBJ2-5; D is ambiguous. Germline CDR1 and CDR2: MGHRA and YSYEKL. The CDR3 totals 15 residues. V was clipped by 4 bases and J by 5 bases, with 17 bases between them. The CDR3 nucleotides read TGCGCCAGCAGCCCCCTTGGTAGCTTGAGGGAGACCCAGTACTTC. Its protein is CASSPLGSLRETQYF.

This clonotype was found many times. The J gene is TRBJ1-6, the V gene TRBV25-1; 8 nucleotides line up with TRBD1. Trimming at V came to 8 bases and at J to 0 bases, leaving 3 bases not matched to a gene. Germline lookup yields CDR1 MGHDK and CDR2 SYGVNS. The CDR3 extends over 15 amino acids. The CDR3 spells CASRDRSSYNSPLHF. The CDR3 region has the DNA TGTGCCAGCCGGGACAGGAGCTCCTATAATTCACCCCTCCACTTT. Full variable domain (rest looked up from reference TRBV25-1 and TRBJ1-6): EADIYQTPRYLVIGTGKKITLECSQTMGHDKMYWYQQDPGMELHLIHYSYGVNSTEKGDLSSESTVSRIRTEHFPLTLESARPSHTSQYLCASRDRSSYNSPLHFGNGTRLTVT.